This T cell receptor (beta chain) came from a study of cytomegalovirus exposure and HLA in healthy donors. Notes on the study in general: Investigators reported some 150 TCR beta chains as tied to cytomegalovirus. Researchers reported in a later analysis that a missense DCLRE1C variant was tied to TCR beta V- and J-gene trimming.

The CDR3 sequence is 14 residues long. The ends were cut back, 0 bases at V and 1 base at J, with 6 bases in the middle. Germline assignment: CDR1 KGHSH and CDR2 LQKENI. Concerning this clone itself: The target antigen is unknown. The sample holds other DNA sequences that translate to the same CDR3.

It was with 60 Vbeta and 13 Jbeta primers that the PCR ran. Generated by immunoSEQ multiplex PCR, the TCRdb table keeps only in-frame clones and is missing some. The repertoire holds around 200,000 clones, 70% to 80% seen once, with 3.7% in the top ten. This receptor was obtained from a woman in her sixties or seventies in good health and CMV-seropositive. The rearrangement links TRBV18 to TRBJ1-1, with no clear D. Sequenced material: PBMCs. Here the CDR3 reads CASSPPSGNTEAFF. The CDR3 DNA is TGTGCCAGCTCACCACCGTCCGGGAACACTGAAGCTTTCTTT. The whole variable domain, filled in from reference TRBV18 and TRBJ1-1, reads NAGVMQNPRHLVRRRGQEARLRCSPMKGHSHVYWYRQLPEEGLKFMVYLQKENIIDESGMPKERFSAEFPKEGPSILRIQQVVRGDSAAYFCASSPPSGNTEAFFGQGTRLTVV.